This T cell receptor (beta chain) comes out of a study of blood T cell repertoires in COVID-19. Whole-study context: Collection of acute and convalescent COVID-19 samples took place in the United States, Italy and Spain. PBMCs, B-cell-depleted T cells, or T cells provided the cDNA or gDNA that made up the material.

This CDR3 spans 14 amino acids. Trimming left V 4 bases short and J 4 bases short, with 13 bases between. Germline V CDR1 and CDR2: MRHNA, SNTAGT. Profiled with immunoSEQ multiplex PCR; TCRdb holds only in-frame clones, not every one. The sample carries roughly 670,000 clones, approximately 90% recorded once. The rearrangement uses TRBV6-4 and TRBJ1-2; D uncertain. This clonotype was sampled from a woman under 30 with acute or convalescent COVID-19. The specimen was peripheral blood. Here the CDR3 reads CASSVSSVLYGYTF. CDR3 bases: TGTGCCAGCAGTGTCTCGTCGGTACTCTATGGCTACACCTTC.